These 16 T cell receptor beta chains originate from one sample sequenced in a study of shared clonotypes between healthy human individuals. TCRdb keeps only in-frame clones here, not all; method: immunoSEQ multiplex PCR. Counted here are about 2,100,000 clones, 85% to 95% occurring once; the ten biggest clones make up around 1.7%. Naive CD8 cells comprised CD45RO-negative, CCR7-positively selected cells, excluding terminally differentiated effector memory CD45RA+ cells. Sequencing was done on a sample of naive CD8+ T cells from PBMCs. Receptors were obtained from a young man in good health. Some clones in this sample may be carry-over from other donors' samples.

The rearrangement links TRBV4-2 to TRBJ2-1; TRBD2 aligns across 11 bases. J lost 3 bases, V lost 3 bases, and 7 bases had no gene match. The CDR3 loop spans 17 amino acids. CDR1 is LGHNA and CDR2 is YNFKEQ in the germline V gene. CDR3 region: CASSHPGLAEYYNEQFF. Here the CDR3 DNA reads TGTGCCAGCAGCCACCCGGGACTAGCGGAGTACTACAATGAGCAGTTCTTC.

The chain links TRBV28 to TRBJ2-7; D perhaps matches TRBD1 (6 bases). Germline V CDR1 and CDR2: MDHEN, SYDVKM. This CDR3 contains 14 residues. V lost 1 base and J lost 5, with 12 bases in between. The CDR3 loop is CASSLSRQAHEQYF. The CDR3, as DNA: TGTGCCAGCAGTTTATCGAGACAGGCCCACGAGCAGTACTTC. The whole variable domain, filled in from reference TRBV28 and TRBJ2-7, reads DVKVTQSSRYLVKRTGEKVFLECVQDMDHENMFWYRQDPGLGLRLIYFSYDVKMKEKGDIPEGYSVSREKKERFSLILESASTNQTSMYLCASSLSRQAHEQYFGPGTRLTVT.

About this clone itself: The sample contains more than one DNA sequence encoding this CDR3. The chain carries TRBV7-9 and TRBJ2-7; tentative D call: TRBD2 (6 bases). This CDR3 comprises 13 residues. Trimming pared 5 bases from V and 0 bases from J, leaving 8 bases between. Germline CDR1 SEHNR, CDR2 FQNEAQ (reference sequence). The CDR3 region has the DNA TGTGCCAGCAGCCCGGGGGACTCCTACGAGCAGTACTTC. Protein: CASSPGDSYEQYF.

The rearrangement uses TRBV27 and TRBJ1-5, with D hard to call. Germline V gene sequence: CDR1 MNHEY, CDR2 SMNVEV (reference sequence). Trimming removed 5 bases at V and 2 bases at J, with 7 bases between. CDR3 length: 13 residues. In DNA form, the CDR3 reads TGTGCCAGCAGTGGAAGTCGCAATCAGCCCCAGCATTTT. This encodes CASSGSRNQPQHF.

For this clone: The same CDR3 can be traced to other DNA sequences in this sample. The chain employs TRBV19 and TRBJ1-1; D might be TRBD1 (5 bases). The CDR3 loop spans 13 amino acids. CDR1 and CDR2 (germline): LNHDA, SQIVND (reference sequence). Between the trimmed V and J ends, which lost 7 bases and 1 base, there was a span of 10 bases. CDR3 sequence: CASKTGSNTEAFF. CDR3 bases: TGTGCCAGTAAAACAGGATCGAACACTGAAGCTTTCTTT. The whole variable domain, filled in from reference TRBV19 and TRBJ1-1, reads DGGITQSPKYLFRKEGQNVTLSCEQNLNHDAMYWYRQDPGQGLRLIYYSQIVNDFQKGDIAEGYSVSREKKESFPLTVTSAQKNPTAFYLCASKTGSNTEAFFGQGTRLTVV.

This chain links TRBV4-1 with TRBJ1-1; D gene unclear. Germline values: CDR1 MGHRA, CDR2 YSYEKL. The V and J ends lost 2 bases and 11 bases respectively, with 12 bases between them. This CDR3 contains 12 residues. CDR3 nucleotides: TGCGCCAGCAGCCAAACCGGTTTCCGGGCTTTCTTT. Translation: CASSQTGFRAFF.

The genes are TRBV7-8 and TRBJ1-5; perhaps TRBD1 as D (5 bases). This CDR3 has 14 residues. CDR1 SGHVS and CDR2 FQNEAQ come from the germline V gene. V was pared by 4 bases and J by 4 bases, with 11 bases between. Here the CDR3 reads CASSSLDRNQPQHF. The CDR3 bases are TGTGCCAGCAGCTCACTTGACAGAAATCAGCCCCAGCATTTT.

This chain connects TRBV7-9 to TRBJ2-1; unclear D gene. The CDR3 extends over 12 amino acids. The V gene lost 5 bases and the J gene lost 10 bases, with 12 bases spanning the gap. CDR1 SEHNR and CDR2 FQNEAQ come from the germline V gene (reference sequence). The CDR3 region is CASSPLQPEQFF. The DNA for the CDR3 is TGTGCCAGCAGCCCCCTTCAACCAGAGCAGTTCTTC.

In its sample, this clone was seen once. The chain joins TRBV30 to TRBJ2-1; possibly TRBD1 or TRBD2 for D (6 bases each). Deletions cut 6 bases from V and 15 bases from J, with 18 bases between. The germline V gene encodes CDR1 GTSNPN and CDR2 SVGIG (reference sequence). This CDR3 has 11 amino acids. DNA for the CDR3: TGTGCCTGTAAAATGGGGGGCTTCGGGTTCTTC. The encoded protein is CACKMGGFGFF. Variable domain in full (rest from reference TRBV30 and TRBJ2-1): SQTIHQWPATLVQPVGSPLSLECTVEGTSNPNLYWYRQAAGRGLQLLFYSVGIGQISSEVPQNLSASRPQDRQFILSSKKLLLSDSGFYLCACKMGGFGFFGPGTRLTVL.

J is TRBJ2-2 and V is TRBV10-3, with D perhaps matching TRBD1 (6 bases). Germline V gene lookup returns CDR1 ENHRY and CDR2 SYGVKD. V shed 6 bases and J shed 3 bases, with 17 bases lying between them. CDR3 length equals 16 residues. The CDR3 region has the DNA TGTGCCATCAGGGGGGCCCCCACGATCGACACCGGGGAGCTGTTTTTT. Translating gives CAIRGAPTIDTGELFF.

The chain carries TRBV7-9 and TRBJ2-1; D is perhaps TRBD2 (6 bases). V dropped 1 base and J dropped 3 bases, with 10 bases sitting between them. This CDR3 spans 15 amino acids. Germline V lookup: CDR1 SEHNR, CDR2 FQNEAQ (reference sequence). As DNA, the CDR3 is TGTGCCAGCAGCTTAGGCGGAGGGTACTACAATGAGCAGTTCTTC. It yields the protein CASSLGGGYYNEQFF.

The chain carries TRBV28 and TRBJ2-1, with 10 bases aligning to TRBD2. The CDR3 covers 18 residues. Trimming at V came to 4 bases and at J to 0 bases, leaving 9 bases not matched to a gene. In germline, CDR1 is MDHEN, CDR2 SYDVKM. CDR3 sequence (DNA): TGTGCCAGCAGTTCACCCCGACTAGCGGGCAGCTCCTACAATGAGCAGTTCTTC. Encoded protein: CASSSPRLAGSSYNEQFF.

Concerning this clone itself: The sample holds other DNA sequences that translate to the same CDR3. V and J are TRBV9 and TRBJ1-1; unclear D gene. The CDR3 runs to 12 residues. The germline V and J ends were trimmed by 7 bases and 1 base, with 8 bases remaining between them. Germline V lookup: CDR1 SGDLS, CDR2 YYNGEE. CDR3 nucleotide sequence: TGTGCCAGCGGGCCGGGGAACACTGAAGCTTTCTTT. Translating it yields CASGPGNTEAFF.

This CDR3 reads CASQEGTDDGYTF. DNA for the CDR3: TGTGCCAGCCAAGAGGGGACCGATGATGGCTACACCTTC. The chain uses TRBV2 and TRBJ1-2; a possible D gene is TRBD1 (5 bases). The V and J ends lost 8 bases and 6 bases respectively, with 16 bases between them. The germline V gene has CDR1 SNHLY and CDR2 FYNNEI. This CDR3 comprises 13 residues.

The V call is TRBV10-1, the J call TRBJ1-5, with D possibly matching TRBD1 (6 bases). Trimming shortened V by 1 base and J by 6 bases, and 7 bases separated the two germline ends. The CDR3 loop spans 13 amino acids. From germline, CDR1 is WNHNN and CDR2 SYGVQD (reference sequence). CDR3 coding DNA: TGCGCCAGCAGTGAGTTCAGGGGTCAGCCCCAGCATTTT. It encodes CASSEFRGQPQHF.

CDR3 loop: CASSSIRGVINTEAFF. Here the CDR3 DNA reads TGTGCCAGCAGTTCTATCAGGGGTGTGATCAACACTGAAGCTTTCTTT. V and J are TRBV28 and TRBJ1-1; D is perhaps TRBD1 (6 bases). V was clipped by 4 bases and J by 2 bases, with 17 bases between them. The CDR3 sequence is 16 residues long. From germline, CDR1 is MDHEN and CDR2 SYDVKM.